This T cell receptor beta chain was retrieved from a study of blood T cell repertoires in COVID-19. The V end lost 6 bases, the J end lost 3 bases, and 11 bases lay between the germline ends. The CDR3 loop spans 14 amino acids. From germline, CDR1 is MNHEY and CDR2 SVGAGI. The protocol was immunoSEQ multiplex PCR, while the TCRdb copy is restricted to in-frame clones and leaves out a portion. Here the sample spans 200,000 to 250,000 clones, over 65% being singletons. The source material was peripheral blood. The chain links TRBV6-5 to TRBJ2-2, with D perhaps matching TRBD2 (6 bases). This receptor was identified in a woman in her 70s with active or convalescent COVID-19. CDR3 protein: CASRPGLYTGELFF. The CDR3 DNA is TGTGCCAGCAGGCCGGGACTTTACACCGGGGAGCTGTTTTTT.